The clone carrying this T cell receptor beta chain was seen only a few times. The sample originates from a study of shared clonotypes between healthy human individuals. The table came from immunoSEQ multiplex PCR; TCRdb's copy has only in-frame clones and leaves some out. The sample has roughly 660,000 clones; about nine tenths are singletons. Sequenced material: memory CD8+ T cells from PBMCs. Noted subset: CD45RO+ cells pooled with CCR7-negative TemRA cells. The TCR sequence derives from a man younger than 30 in good health. Some clones in this sample may be carry-over from other donors' samples.

The DNA for the CDR3 is TGTGCCAGCAGTGCTGGACTAGCGGGACAAGCCGGGGAGCTGTTTTTT. This encodes CASSAGLAGQAGELFF. This chain joins TRBV27 and TRBJ2-2; 12 bases are shared with TRBD2. J was trimmed by 6 bases and V by 5 bases; bases with no gene match: 7. Germline CDR1 reads MNHEY; CDR2 reads SMNVEV (reference sequence). The CDR3 runs 16 residues.